A selection of T cell receptor beta chains follows, all from one sample in a study of blood T cell repertoires in COVID-19. Profiling relied on immunoSEQ multiplex PCR, and the TCRdb table lists in-frame clones only, not all of them. The table shows approximately 500,000 clones, with roughly 90% occurring only once. The sequenced material came from PBMCs or T cells enriched from blood (not recorded which). Receptors originate from a woman in her 40s who had recovered from COVID-19. CDR3s include the opening cysteine and the closing phenylalanine or tryptophan. A D gene is named only where the DNA matches it firmly. Clone sizes are given selectively: once, few, many, or a class where the clone is expanded.

clone_size,v_call,d_call,j_call,cdr3_length,cdr3_aa,cdr3_nt
NA,TRBV6-5,NA,TRBJ2-3,15,CASRLAPRATDTQYF,TGTGCCAGCAGACTTGCTCCGAGGGCCACAGATACGCAGTATTTT
NA,TRBV9,NA,TRBJ2-1,16,CASSVDSRDSYNEQFF,TGTGCCAGCAGCGTAGATTCCAGGGATTCCTACAATGAGCAGTTCTTC
NA,TRBV13,TRBD1,TRBJ1-4,14,CASSLTGGNEKLFF,TGTGCCAGCAGCTTGACAGGGGGAAATGAAAAACTGTTTTTT
NA,TRBV16,TRBD1,TRBJ1-1,17,CASSQSPRDRGRTEAFF,TGTGCCAGCAGCCAATCCCCCCGCGACAGGGGGCGGACTGAAGCTTTCTTT
NA,TRBV6-2/TRBV6-3,TRBD2,TRBJ2-7,17,CASSPGGLAGTSYEQYF,TGTGCCAGCAGCCCGGGGGGGCTAGCGGGAACCTCCTACGAGCAGTACTTC
few,TRBV18,TRBD1,TRBJ2-7,15,CASSPGTGSTYEQYF,TGTGCCAGCTCACCAGGGACAGGGTCCACCTACGAGCAGTACTTC
once,TRBV7-7,NA,TRBJ1-4,17,CASSLPDRIATNEKLFF,TGTGCTAGCAGCTTACCCGACAGGATTGCAACTAATGAAAAACTGTTTTTT
NA,TRBV18,TRBD1,TRBJ2-1,15,CASSPGWQGAGEQFF,TGTGCCAGCTCACCAGGGTGGCAGGGGGCAGGTGAGCAGTTCTTC
NA,TRBV29-1,TRBD1,TRBJ1-1,13,CSVVVGQGREAFF,TGCAGCGTTGTCGTAGGACAGGGGAGGGAAGCTTTCTTT
NA,TRBV10-3,TRBD1,TRBJ2-1,16,CAIRDYGTGRPNEQFF,TGTGCCATCAGGGACTATGGGACAGGGCGACCTAATGAGCAGTTCTTC
NA,TRBV11-3,NA,TRBJ2-2,13,CASSSSGTGELFF,TGTGCCAGCAGCTCAAGCGGCACCGGGGAGCTGTTTTTT
NA,TRBV4-2,NA,TRBJ2-1,17,CASSQEGTRSSYNEQFF,TGTGCCAGCAGCCAAGAAGGAACTAGGAGCTCCTACAATGAGCAGTTCTTC
once,TRBV14,NA,TRBJ1-2,14,CASSQDAGGYGYTF,TGTGCCAGCAGCCAAGATGCTGGAGGCTATGGCTACACCTTC
NA,TRBV2,NA,TRBJ2-4,17,CASSEEPGWGAKNIQYF,TGTGCCAGCTCTGAAGAGCCAGGGTGGGGAGCCAAAAACATTCAGTACTTC
NA,TRBV20-1,NA,TRBJ1-3,13,CSASERSGNTIYF,TGCAGTGCTAGTGAGAGAAGTGGAAACACCATATATTTT
NA,TRBV23-1,NA,TRBJ2-7,13,CASSPPRVLEQYF,TGCGCCAGCAGCCCCCCCCGGGTCCTCGAGCAGTACTTC
few,TRBV7-2,TRBD1,TRBJ1-1,16,CASSLMQSGGDTEAFF,TGTGCCAGCAGCTTAATGCAATCAGGGGGCGACACTGAAGCTTTCTTT
NA,TRBV3-1/TRBV3-2,TRBD2,TRBJ2-3,14,CASGSGLAADTQYF,TGTGCCAGCGGATCGGGACTAGCGGCAGATACGCAGTATTTT
NA,TRBV18,TRBD1,TRBJ2-7,14,CASSPGQGAGEQYF,TGTGCCAGCTCACCGGGACAGGGGGCTGGGGAGCAGTACTTC
NA,TRBV19,TRBD2,TRBJ2-3,16,CASSIPGTRSTDTQYF,TGTGCCAGTAGTATTCCCGGGACTAGAAGCACAGATACGCAGTATTTT
once,TRBV28,NA,TRBJ2-7,14,CASSLADNTYEQYF,TGTGCCAGCAGTTTAGCGGACAACACCTACGAGCAGTACTTC
NA,TRBV3-1/TRBV3-2,NA,TRBJ2-7,13,CASSQWQGYEQYF,TGTGCCAGCAGCCAGTGGCAGGGTTACGAGCAGTACTTC
NA,TRBV7-2,TRBD1,TRBJ2-3,14,CASSLRTGADTQYF,TGTGCCAGCAGCTTACGGACAGGGGCAGATACGCAGTATTTT
NA,TRBV6-5,NA,TRBJ1-2,12,CASSYAGRGYTF,TGTGCCAGCAGTTACGCGGGACGAGGCTACACCTTC
NA,TRBV19,NA,TRBJ1-5,15,CASRPETAFGQPQHF,TGTGCCAGTAGGCCTGAGACAGCCTTCGGTCAGCCCCAGCATTTT
NA,TRBV9,NA,TRBJ1-4,13,CASSPAVGEKLFF,TGTGCCAGCAGCCCGGCGGTGGGTGAAAAACTGTTTTTT
NA,TRBV24-1,TRBD2,TRBJ2-3,18,CATSDSTSGSSGPDTQYF,TGTGCCACCAGTGATTCAACTAGCGGGAGTTCGGGCCCAGATACGCAGTATTTT
NA,TRBV9,NA,TRBJ2-1,15,CASSVVGTGGDEQFF,TGTGCCAGCAGCGTAGTCGGTACGGGCGGGGATGAGCAGTTCTTC
NA,TRBV11-2,TRBD1,TRBJ2-7,15,CASSLTTGDGYEQYF,TGTGCCAGCAGTTTGACGACAGGGGATGGGTACGAGCAGTACTTC
once,TRBV21-1,NA,TRBJ1-2,16,CASSKIGQQLNYGYTF,TGTGCCAGCAGCAAGATAGGACAGCAGCTTAACTATGGCTACACCTTC
NA,TRBV7-9,NA,TRBJ1-1,15,CASSLVTGTGTEAFF,TGTGCCAGCAGCCTAGTAACAGGGACCGGCACTGAAGCTTTCTTT
NA,TRBV4-3,NA,TRBJ2-6,19,CASSPGPGHPPGGANVLTF,TGCGCCAGCAGCCCAGGCCCGGGACACCCACCAGGTGGGGCCAACGTCCTGACTTTC
few,TRBV9,NA,TRBJ1-1,15,CASTLTGTTDTEAFF,TGTGCCAGCACCCTGACCGGGACTACCGACACTGAAGCTTTCTTT
NA,TRBV5-5,NA,TRBJ1-2,14,CASSWEPSGGFYTF,TGTGCCAGCAGCTGGGAACCCTCTGGAGGTTTCTACACCTTC
NA,TRBV27,TRBD1,TRBJ1-1,16,CASSLSRTGRDTEAFF,TGTGCCAGCAGTTTATCACGGACAGGGCGGGACACTGAAGCTTTCTTT
NA,TRBV4-3,TRBD1,TRBJ1-2,13,CASSLGTGNGYTF,TGCGCCAGCAGCCTCGGGACAGGGAATGGCTACACCTTC
NA,TRBV6-1,NA,TRBJ1-2,15,CASSEGAAFDYGYTF,TGTGCCAGCAGTGAAGGGGCAGCCTTTGACTATGGCTACACCTTC
few,TRBV19,NA,TRBJ1-5,17,CASSTPPDRISNQPQHF,TGTGCCAGTAGTACCCCCCCAGACAGAATTAGCAATCAGCCCCAGCATTTT
NA,TRBV5-1,NA,TRBJ1-2,13,CASSPRTDYGYTF,TGCGCCAGCAGCCCTCGGACAGACTATGGCTACACCTTC
NA,TRBV3-1/TRBV3-2,TRBD2,TRBJ2-7,15,CASSPTSGRGYEQYF,TGTGCCAGCAGCCCTACTAGCGGGAGAGGGTACGAGCAGTACTTC
NA,TRBV7-2,NA,TRBJ1-1,14,CASSLSGMNTEAFF,TGTGCCAGCAGCCTTTCGGGGATGAACACTGAAGCTTTCTTT
once,TRBV4-1,TRBD1,TRBJ1-1,14,CASRSPGGSTEAFF,TGCGCCAGCAGGTCACCAGGGGGCTCCACTGAAGCTTTCTTT
once,TRBV5-4,NA,TRBJ2-7,15,CASSWTTGHIYEQYF,TGTGCCAGCAGCTGGACCACGGGACATATCTACGAGCAGTACTTC
NA,TRBV9,NA,TRBJ1-1,15,CASSVDGRMNTEAFF,TGTGCCAGCAGCGTAGATGGGAGAATGAACACTGAAGCTTTCTTT